This is a list of T cell receptor beta chains from one sample in a study of cytomegalovirus exposure and HLA in healthy donors. Clones were read by immunoSEQ multiplex PCR, and TCRdb kept only the in-frame ones, dropping some. This table holds about 170,000 clones, around 78% found once. The sequenced sample was PBMCs. The source of these receptors is a woman aged 25 to 45 in good health and CMV-seropositive. CDR3s include the opening cysteine and the closing phenylalanine or tryptophan. The order of the fields is clone size, V gene, CDR3 length, D gene, J gene, CDR3 protein, CDR3 DNA. D genes are given only for firm matches. Clone size, where shown, is once, few, many, or a class for clones that have expanded.

abundance: few
v_gene: TRBV6-5
len: 11
d_gene: -
j_gene: TRBJ1-1
CDR3aa: CASSEAGQAFF
CDR3nt: TGTGCCAGCAGTGAAGCGGGTCAAGCTTTCTTT

abundance: -
v_gene: TRBV6-5
len: 14
d_gene: -
j_gene: TRBJ1-1
CDR3aa: CASSPGGGNTEAFF
CDR3nt: TGTGCCAGCAGTCCCGGGGGGGGAAACACTGAAGCTTTCTTT

abundance: -
v_gene: TRBV29-1
len: 15
d_gene: TRBD2
j_gene: TRBJ2-3
CDR3aa: CSVGGLAGRTDTQYF
CDR3nt: TGCAGCGTTGGGGGACTAGCGGGACGAACAGATACGCAGTATTTT

abundance: -
v_gene: TRBV4-1
len: 16
d_gene: TRBD1
j_gene: TRBJ1-6
CDR3aa: CASSQDSLQGISPLHF
CDR3nt: TGCGCCAGCAGCCAAGATTCGTTACAGGGGATTTCACCCCTCCACTTT

abundance: -
v_gene: TRBV7-2
len: 15
d_gene: TRBD1
j_gene: TRBJ1-6
CDR3aa: CASSLTSGGRPPLHF
CDR3nt: TGTGCCAGCAGCTTAACCTCAGGGGGCCGACCACCCCTCCACTTT

abundance: -
v_gene: TRBV7-9
len: 14
d_gene: -
j_gene: TRBJ2-2
CDR3aa: CASTASTNTGELFF
CDR3nt: TGTGCCAGTACTGCTAGCACTAACACCGGGGAGCTGTTTTTT

abundance: -
v_gene: TRBV27
len: 15
d_gene: TRBD1
j_gene: TRBJ2-5
CDR3aa: CASSLSRDRGETQYF
CDR3nt: TGTGCCAGCAGTTTATCGAGAGACAGGGGAGAGACCCAGTACTTC

abundance: -
v_gene: TRBV29-1
len: 15
d_gene: TRBD1
j_gene: TRBJ1-2
CDR3aa: CSVEAGQVENYGYTF
CDR3nt: TGCAGCGTTGAAGCTGGACAGGTCGAGAACTATGGCTACACCTTC

abundance: -
v_gene: TRBV2
len: 13
d_gene: TRBD1
j_gene: TRBJ1-1
CDR3aa: CASTGTGLTEAFF
CDR3nt: TGTGCCAGCACCGGGACAGGTTTAACTGAAGCTTTCTTT

abundance: -
v_gene: TRBV5-4
len: 13
d_gene: -
j_gene: TRBJ1-5
CDR3aa: CASSRGGNQPQHF
CDR3nt: TGTGCCAGCAGCCGGGGTGGCAATCAGCCCCAGCATTTT

abundance: -
v_gene: TRBV27
len: 14
d_gene: -
j_gene: TRBJ1-5
CDR3aa: CASSLGQNNQPQHF
CDR3nt: TGTGCCAGCAGTCTAGGACAGAATAATCAGCCCCAGCATTTT

abundance: -
v_gene: TRBV5-6
len: 13
d_gene: -
j_gene: TRBJ1-2
CDR3aa: CASSFRGLNGYTF
CDR3nt: TGTGCCAGCAGCTTCAGGGGTTTAAATGGCTACACCTTC

abundance: few
v_gene: TRBV7-9
len: 19
d_gene: -
j_gene: TRBJ2-6
CDR3aa: CASSSSLRAASSGANVLTF
CDR3nt: TGTGCCAGCAGCTCCTCCCTCAGGGCGGCCTCCTCTGGGGCCAACGTCCTGACTTTC

abundance: -
v_gene: TRBV6-1
len: 13
d_gene: -
j_gene: TRBJ2-7
CDR3aa: CASSGGAPYEQYF
CDR3nt: TGTGCCAGCAGTGGTGGGGCCCCCTACGAGCAGTACTTC

abundance: -
v_gene: TRBV15
len: 16
d_gene: -
j_gene: TRBJ1-3
CDR3aa: CATSRDLGLSGNTIYF
CDR3nt: TGTGCCACCAGCAGAGATCTGGGCCTCTCTGGAAACACCATATATTTT

abundance: -
v_gene: TRBV5-6
len: 16
d_gene: -
j_gene: TRBJ2-2
CDR3aa: CASSPWTTTNTGELFF
CDR3nt: TGTGCCAGCAGCCCCTGGACTACCACGAACACCGGGGAGCTGTTTTTT

abundance: -
v_gene: TRBV18
len: 15
d_gene: TRBD1
j_gene: TRBJ1-1
CDR3aa: CASSPGTAWNTEAFF
CDR3nt: TGTGCCAGCTCCCCCGGGACAGCATGGAACACTGAAGCTTTCTTT

abundance: -
v_gene: TRBV5-1
len: 16
d_gene: -
j_gene: TRBJ2-3
CDR3aa: CASRSSFGQGTDTQYF
CDR3nt: TGCGCCAGCAGGTCGTCCTTTGGGCAGGGCACAGATACGCAGTATTTT

abundance: -
v_gene: TRBV7-9
len: 15
d_gene: -
j_gene: TRBJ1-3
CDR3aa: CASSLGVLAGNTIYF
CDR3nt: TGTGCCAGCAGCTTAGGAGTTTTGGCTGGAAACACCATATATTTT

abundance: -
v_gene: TRBV10-1
len: 15
d_gene: -
j_gene: TRBJ2-2
CDR3aa: CASSEFVGGTGELFF
CDR3nt: TGCGCCAGCAGTGAATTTGTAGGGGGCACCGGGGAGCTGTTTTTT

abundance: -
v_gene: TRBV14
len: 13
d_gene: -
j_gene: TRBJ2-7
CDR3aa: CANSSGESYEQYF
CDR3nt: TGTGCCAACTCATCGGGGGAAAGCTACGAGCAGTACTTC

abundance: few
v_gene: TRBV6-5
len: 13
d_gene: TRBD2
j_gene: TRBJ2-2
CDR3aa: CASRGGGIGELFF
CDR3nt: TGTGCCAGCAGAGGCGGGGGAATAGGGGAGCTGTTTTTT

abundance: -
v_gene: TRBV19
len: 14
d_gene: -
j_gene: TRBJ1-2
CDR3aa: CASTMPGRNYGYTF
CDR3nt: TGTGCCAGTACCATGCCAGGGAGGAACTATGGCTACACCTTC

abundance: -
v_gene: TRBV6-1
len: 14
d_gene: -
j_gene: TRBJ1-6
CDR3aa: CASSESTHNSPLHF
CDR3nt: TGTGCCAGCAGTGAAAGTACACATAATTCACCCCTCCACTTT

abundance: few
v_gene: TRBV2
len: 14
d_gene: TRBD1
j_gene: TRBJ1-1
CDR3aa: CASRYGQVLTEAFF
CDR3nt: TGTGCCAGCAGGTATGGACAGGTTTTGACTGAAGCTTTCTTT

abundance: -
v_gene: TRBV28
len: 14
d_gene: TRBD1
j_gene: TRBJ1-5
CDR3aa: CASTSDREDQPQHF
CDR3nt: TGTGCCAGCACCTCGGACAGGGAGGACCAGCCCCAGCATTTT

abundance: -
v_gene: TRBV6-6
len: 15
d_gene: TRBD1
j_gene: TRBJ1-5
CDR3aa: CASSYLKGANQPQHF
CDR3nt: TGTGCCAGCAGTTACCTTAAGGGGGCGAATCAGCCCCAGCATTTT

abundance: once
v_gene: TRBV9
len: 14
d_gene: -
j_gene: TRBJ2-7
CDR3aa: CASSPRTSDYEQYF
CDR3nt: TGTGCCAGCAGCCCTCGGACAAGTGATTACGAGCAGTACTTC

abundance: -
v_gene: TRBV19
len: 14
d_gene: TRBD1
j_gene: TRBJ1-5
CDR3aa: CASSVQGANQPQHF
CDR3nt: TGTGCCAGCTCCGTCCAGGGGGCGAATCAGCCCCAGCATTTT

abundance: -
v_gene: TRBV7-2
len: 15
d_gene: -
j_gene: TRBJ1-6
CDR3aa: CASSLGAASNSPLHF
CDR3nt: TGTGCCAGCAGCTTAGGGGCAGCAAGTAATTCACCCCTCCACTTT

abundance: -
v_gene: TRBV19
len: 13
d_gene: -
j_gene: TRBJ1-4
CDR3aa: CASTRDFSEKLFF
CDR3nt: TGTGCCAGTACTAGAGACTTTTCTGAAAAACTGTTTTTT

abundance: -
v_gene: TRBV6-1
len: 13
d_gene: TRBD1
j_gene: TRBJ2-7
CDR3aa: CASSEGQGVIQYF
CDR3nt: TGTGCCAGCAGTGAAGGGCAGGGGGTAATACAGTACTTC